The rows below give T cell receptor beta chains drawn from one sample of a study of OX40 agonist ivuxolimab in advanced cancers. The method was immunoSEQ multiplex PCR; TCRdb's version includes in-frame clones alone and lacks a portion of them. The data contain about 32,000 clones, around 84% of them singletons. The sequences come from CD4+ or CD8+ T cells sorted from blood, collected in a trial of the OX40 agonist ivuxolimab. The receptors originated from an adult with an advanced solid tumor such as melanoma, head and neck, liver or kidney cancer. CDR3s include the opening cysteine and the closing phenylalanine or tryptophan. A D gene is named only where the DNA matches it firmly. Only some rows state a clone size, as once, few, many or a class for expanded clones.

v_gene: TRBV30; d_gene: -; abundance: -; j_gene: TRBJ2-7; CDR3nt: TGTGCCTCATCAGGGGTCTCCTACGAGCAGTACTTC; CDR3aa: CASSGVSYEQYF
v_gene: TRBV27; d_gene: TRBD1; abundance: once; j_gene: TRBJ1-6; CDR3nt: TGTGCCAGCAGTCCCGGGACAGGGCTGTCACCCCTCCACTTT; CDR3aa: CASSPGTGLSPLHF
v_gene: TRBV7-9; d_gene: -; abundance: -; j_gene: TRBJ2-7; CDR3nt: TGTGCCAGCAGCTCTCGCCCCGTTTCAGGCTCCTACGAGCAGTACTTC; CDR3aa: CASSSRPVSGSYEQYF
v_gene: TRBV19; d_gene: -; abundance: -; j_gene: TRBJ1-3; CDR3nt: TGTGCCAGTTTAGGGGGAAGCTCTGGAAACACCATATATTTT; CDR3aa: CASLGGSSGNTIYF
v_gene: TRBV28; d_gene: -; abundance: -; j_gene: TRBJ2-1; CDR3nt: TGTGCCAGCACCCTAGCGCCGTCATCCTACAATGAGCAGTTCTTC; CDR3aa: CASTLAPSSYNEQFF
v_gene: TRBV15; d_gene: TRBD2; abundance: -; j_gene: TRBJ2-1; CDR3nt: TGTGCCACAGGACTAGCAGCCTACAATGAGCAGTTCTTC; CDR3aa: CATGLAAYNEQFF
v_gene: TRBV5-1; d_gene: TRBD1; abundance: -; j_gene: TRBJ2-3; CDR3nt: TGCGCCAGCAGCTTTTTCACAGGGGGCAACACAGATACGCAGTATTTT; CDR3aa: CASSFFTGGNTDTQYF
v_gene: TRBV9; d_gene: -; abundance: -; j_gene: TRBJ2-2; CDR3nt: TGTGCCAGCAGCCCGCGGGTTGGGAACACCGGGGAGCTGTTTTTT; CDR3aa: CASSPRVGNTGELFF
v_gene: TRBV18; d_gene: TRBD2; abundance: few; j_gene: TRBJ2-1; CDR3nt: TGTGCCAGCTCACCCAGCGGGACCGAGCAGTTCTTC; CDR3aa: CASSPSGTEQFF
v_gene: TRBV30; d_gene: TRBD1; abundance: -; j_gene: TRBJ1-2; CDR3nt: TGTGCCTGGAGACCACAGGGGCCCGACAGCTACACCTTC; CDR3aa: CAWRPQGPDSYTF
v_gene: TRBV27; d_gene: -; abundance: -; j_gene: TRBJ2-7; CDR3nt: TGTGCCACGACCTTTAGGGGCGAGCAGTACTTC; CDR3aa: CATTFRGEQYF